Below, 11 T cell receptor beta chains from the same sample are listed, as sequenced in a study of blood T cells in healthy people across ages. Primed by a sample-barcoded 5' primer and a J-beta primer mix, a second PCR proceeded for about 7 to 11 cycles. Via MiXCR, TCRdb re-called the 5' RACE reads, giving one row per CDR3 protein. Here the sample spans roughly 1.9 million distinct CDR3 sequences, roughly two fifths being singletons. Sequencing was done on a sample of blood. Receptor source: a human donor in good health.

The V and J genes are TRBV15 and TRBJ2-7, with D hard to call. Trimming shortened V by 5 bases and J by 2 bases, and 13 bases separated the two germline ends. The CDR3 totals 14 residues. The germline gives CDR1 LNHNV, CDR2 YYDKDF (reference sequence). CDR3 region: CATSEVAEPYEQYF. The CDR3 DNA reads as TGTGCCACCAGCGAGGTGGCGGAACCCTACGAGCAGTACTTC.

The sample holds a few counts of this clonotype. The CDR3 loop reads CASSFAYRDSNYGYTF. CDR3 DNA sequence: TGTGCCAGCAGCTTCGCTTACAGGGACTCTAACTATGGCTACACCTTC. The V call is TRBV7-8, the J call TRBJ1-2; D is perhaps TRBD1 (6 bases). The ends were cut back, 3 bases at V and 0 bases at J, with 14 bases in the middle. CDR1 and CDR2 (germline): SGHVS, FQNEAQ. This CDR3 has 16 amino acids.

This clonotype was recorded at least ten times. The J gene is TRBJ2-7, the V gene TRBV20-1, with 9 bases identical to TRBD2. From germline, CDR1 is DFQATT and CDR2 SNEGSKA (reference sequence). CDR3 length: 14 amino acids. The V gene end was trimmed by 6 bases and the J gene end by 5 bases; junction bases not matched to a gene: 11. In nucleotides, the CDR3 is TGCAGTGCGCTCGGGGCTAGCGGGACTGACGAGCAGTACTTC. This gives the protein CSALGASGTDEQYF.

The V and J genes are TRBV7-3 and TRBJ2-3; D perhaps matches TRBD2 (7 bases). V dropped 2 bases and J dropped 4 bases, with 19 bases sitting between them. This CDR3 has 17 residues. Germline loops: CDR1 SGHTA, CDR2 FQGTGA. In DNA form, the CDR3 reads TGTGCCAGCAGCTTATATATCGTGGGGGGGCCCTCAGATACGCAGTATTTT. Translated, it gives CASSLYIVGGPSDTQYF. Combining the CDR3 with reference TRBV7-3 and TRBJ2-3 gives the whole variable domain GAGVSQTPSNKVTEKGKYVELRCDPISGHTALYWYRQSLGQGPEFLIYFQGTGAADDSGLPNDRFFAVRPEGSVSTLKIQRTERGDSAVYLCASSLYIVGGPSDTQYFGPGTRLTVL.

In this sample, this clonotype turned up a few times. V and J are TRBV5-1 and TRBJ2-5, with D hard to call. The CDR3 spans 14 residues. Germline CDR1 and CDR2: SGHRS and YFSETQ. Trimming pared 1 base from V and 1 base from J, leaving 8 bases between. The CDR3 DNA reads TGCGCCAGCAGCTTGTTGAGAGCCCAAGAGACCCAGTACTTC. Translation gives CASSLLRAQETQYF.

The V gene is TRBV11-2, the J gene TRBJ2-1; 9 bases agree with TRBD2. The CDR3 is 19 residues long. Germline CDR1 reads SGHAT; CDR2 reads FQNNGV. The trim removed 5 bases at V and 0 bases at J, leaving 14 bases unmatched. The CDR3 DNA reads as TGTGCCAGCAGCCCGAAGATAGCGGGGGCCCTTAGCTCCTACAATGAGCAGTTCTTC. Translation gives CASSPKIAGALSSYNEQFF.

This clonotype occurred once. The rearrangement uses TRBV11-2 and TRBJ1-3, with a tentative D call TRBD1 (6 bases). CDR1 is SGHAT, CDR2 FQNNGV, per germline. The CDR3 has 14 residues. Trimming took off 5 bases at V and 7 bases at J, with 15 bases between the two ends. The CDR3 sequence is CASSRTGGRNTIYF. In DNA, the CDR3 is TGTGCCAGCAGCCGAACCGGGGGGCGGAACACCATATATTTT.

The CDR3 bases are TGTGCCAGCAGTTCGGGGGTTTTAGGTACGCAGTATTTT. This codes for CASSSGVLGTQYF. This chain uses TRBV6-6 with TRBJ2-3; weak D call: TRBD2 (6 bases). Trimming left V 4 bases short and J 8 bases short, with 13 bases between. The CDR3 sequence is 13 residues long. CDR1 is MNHNY and CDR2 is SVGAGI in the germline V gene (reference sequence).

This clonotype was seen ten or more times. A read error may produce the germline difference seen at one junction end. The rearrangement uses TRBV12-3 or TRBV12-4 and TRBJ2-1; 11 nucleotides line up with TRBD2. This CDR3 is 14 amino acids long. CDR3 nucleotides: TGCGCCAGCAGCTTTAGCGGGGGGGCCAATGAGCAGTTCTTC. It specifies CASSFSGGANEQFF.

This chain joins TRBV4-3 and TRBJ1-5; D gene ambiguous. This CDR3 is 13 amino acids long. Germline V gene sequence: CDR1 LGHNA, CDR2 YSLEER. Trimming pared 0 bases from V and 4 bases from J, leaving 4 bases between. CDR3 region: CASSQEVNQPQHF. As DNA, the CDR3 is TGCGCCAGCAGCCAAGAGGTAAATCAGCCCCAGCATTTT.

CDR3 amino acids: CATSDWSGEQYF. The CDR3 DNA reads TGTGCCACCAGTGATTGGTCGGGAGAGCAGTACTTC. The chain links TRBV24-1 to TRBJ2-5; weak D call: TRBD2 (6 bases). Germline loops: CDR1 KGHDR, CDR2 SFDVKD. V was pared by 2 bases and J by 11 bases, with 11 bases between. This CDR3 spans 12 amino acids.